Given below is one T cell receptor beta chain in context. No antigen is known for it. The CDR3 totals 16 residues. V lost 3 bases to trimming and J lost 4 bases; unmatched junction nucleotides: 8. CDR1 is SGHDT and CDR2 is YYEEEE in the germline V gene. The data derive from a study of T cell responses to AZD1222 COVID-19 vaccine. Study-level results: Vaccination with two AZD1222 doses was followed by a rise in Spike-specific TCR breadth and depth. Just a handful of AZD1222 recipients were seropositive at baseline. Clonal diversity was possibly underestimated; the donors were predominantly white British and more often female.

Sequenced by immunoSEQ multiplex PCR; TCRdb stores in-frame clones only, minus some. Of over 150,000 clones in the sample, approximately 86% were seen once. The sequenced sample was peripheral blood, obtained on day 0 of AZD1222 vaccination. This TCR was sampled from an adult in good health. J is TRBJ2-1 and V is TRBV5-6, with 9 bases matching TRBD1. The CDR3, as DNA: TGTGCCAGCAGCTCAGGGACAGGGAGGTCGTACAATGAGCAGTTCTTC. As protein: CASSSGTGRSYNEQFF.